Listed below are T cell receptor beta chains from one sample, sequenced in a study of T-cell reconstitution after alpha-beta-depleted transplantation in children. TCRdb passed the PCR reads through MiXCR, listing each CDR3 protein once. This sample has about 610,000 distinct CDR3 sequences, with about 10% found just once. Sequenced here: PBMCs from the stem cell graft donor, sampled from the stem cell graft. The source is a human donor who donated a stem cell graft to a child with acute myeloid leukemia. Each CDR3 is given with its conserved first and last residue. A D gene is named only where the DNA matches it firmly. Part of the rows lack a size; the others show once, few, many or a class for expanded clones.

v_gene	d_gene	j_gene	abundance	CDR3nt	CDR3aa
TRBV29-1	-	TRBJ1-2	-	TGCAGCGTTGGGTCAGGAGATGGCTACACCTTC	CSVGSGDGYTF
TRBV6-5	-	TRBJ2-5	few	TGTGCCAGCAGTTACTCAGAGGGCCGGGAGACCCAGTACTTC	CASSYSEGRETQYF
TRBV20-1	TRBD2	TRBJ2-1	-	TGCAGTGCTGACGGGACTAGGGCCTACAATGAGCAGTTCTTC	CSADGTRAYNEQFF
TRBV20-1	TRBD2	TRBJ2-7	-	TGCAGTGCTAACACGGTTAGCGGGTTTGGGGGCGAGCAGTACTTC	CSANTVSGFGGEQYF
TRBV6-1	-	TRBJ1-1	-	TGTGCCAGCACCCCTGCCGGGAACACTGAAGCTTTCTTT	CASTPAGNTEAFF
TRBV6-1	-	TRBJ1-5	many	TGTGCCAGCAGTGAAGCAGGTGTAGGCAATCAGCCCCAGCATTTT	CASSEAGVGNQPQHF
TRBV3-1	TRBD2	TRBJ2-1	many	TGTGCCAGCAGCCCGGGACTAGGCAATGAGCAGTTCTTC	CASSPGLGNEQFF
TRBV6-1	-	TRBJ2-1	-	TGTGCCAGCAGTGTCGGGGAAAGCTCCTACAATGAGCAGTTCTTC	CASSVGESSYNEQFF
TRBV5-6	TRBD2	TRBJ2-7	-	TGTGCCAGCAGCTTCTTGGGACTAGCGGGAGAGACCGTGCACGAGCAGTACTTC	CASSFLGLAGETVHEQYF
TRBV12-3/TRBV12-4	-	TRBJ2-5	few	TGTGCCAGCAGTTTAGGGACTACCATAGAAAAGTACTTC	CASSLGTTIEKYF
TRBV20-1	-	TRBJ1-2	-	TGCAGTTACAGGGAAACTAACTATGGCTACACCTTC	CSYRETNYGYTF
TRBV20-1	TRBD2	TRBJ2-7	many	TGCAGTGCGCGGACTAGCGGGAGTTTATACGAGCAGTACTTC	CSARTSGSLYEQYF
TRBV20-1	-	TRBJ2-4	many	TGCAGTGCTAGAGGAGGGCAGGGGGCCAAAAACATTCAGTACTTC	CSARGGQGAKNIQYF
TRBV12-3/TRBV12-4	TRBD1	TRBJ2-3	-	TGTGCCAGCAGCCCGGACAGGGCCTTTATTGGTACGCAGTATTTT	CASSPDRAFIGTQYF
TRBV7-9	TRBD1	TRBJ1-4	few	TGTGCCAGCAGCTTAGCGGCAAGGGGGCAGACTAATGAAAAACTGTTTTTT	CASSLAARGQTNEKLFF
TRBV29-1	TRBD1	TRBJ2-2	-	TGCAGCTACGGACAGGCGAACACCGGGGAGCTGTTTTTT	CSYGQANTGELFF